The clone carrying this T cell receptor beta chain was detected ten times or more. Its antigen is as yet unknown. The data belong to a study of T cells after yellow fever vaccination. Overall study results and limits: Peak timing came faster in the weaker secondary response, day 5 versus 15. Only a minor proportion of clonotypes was detected across both CD4 and CD8 compartments. The booster response re-showed most primary clones: approximately 95% CD4, approximately 90% CD8.

The CDR3 has 15 residues. V was clipped by 5 bases and J by 5 bases, with 16 bases between them. 5'RACE template switching produced TCR cDNA carrying a universal primer site and UMIs. A single record per CDR3 protein comes from TCRdb applying MiXCR to the 5' RACE reads. The profile covers approximately 160,000 distinct CDR3 sequences, with approximately 10% appearing a single time and about a third taken by the ten largest. J is TRBJ2-1 and V is TRBV12-3 or TRBV12-4, with D tentatively TRBD2 (5 bases). This clonotype originated in a man aged 18 to 30 who received the YFV17D yellow fever vaccine. The sample consisted of CD8+ T cells sorted from PBMCs, taken 45 days after the yellow fever booster vaccination. CDR3 protein: CASSEPGRAHNEQFF. The CDR3 bases are TGTGCCAGCAGTGAGCCGGGAAGAGCCCACAATGAGCAGTTCTTC.